These 19 T cell receptor beta chains share one sample of origin, sequenced in a study of post-analysis software for immune sequencing data. The study's findings and limits: Included in a set of roughly five TRBV segments more frequent in patients than controls were TRBV5-6, TRBV5-1 and TRBV20-1.

Their cognate antigens are unknown. Every TCR beta cDNA library bore unique molecular identifiers. TCRdb analysed the PCR reads with MiXCR anew, one entry per CDR3 protein. The data hold around 190,000 distinct CDR3 sequences, with around 29% observed a single time. Specimen: blood. The origin of the receptors is a girl aged 2-17 years with multiple sclerosis.

The chain combines TRBV7-2 with TRBJ2-1, with TRBD2 matching 8 bases. The junction had 4 bases not matched to a gene; V was cut back by 0 bases and J by 9 bases. The germline V gene encodes CDR1 SGHTA and CDR2 FQGNSA. This CDR3 contains 14 residues. CDR3 protein: CASSLALAGGEQFF. CDR3 bases: TGTGCCAGCAGCTTAGCTCTAGCGGGCGGTGAGCAGTTCTTC.

This clonotype was counted at least ten times. The chain uses TRBV15 and TRBJ2-3; no clear D. There are 13 residues in the CDR3. Trimming took off 1 base at V and 4 bases at J, with 6 bases between the two ends. Germline CDR1 and CDR2: LNHNV and YYDKDF (reference sequence). This chain's CDR3 is CATSRGLADTQYF. CDR3 bases: TGTGCCACCAGCAGAGGGTTAGCAGATACGCAGTATTTT. The entire variable domain, with the rest obtained from reference TRBV15 and TRBJ2-3, is as follows: DAMVIQNPRYQVTQFGKPVTLSCSQTLNHNVMYWYQQKSSQAPKLLFHYYDKDFNNEADTPDNFQSRRPNTSFCFLDIRSPGLGDTAMYLCATSRGLADTQYFGPGTRLTVL.

This clonotype was observed a few times. A much larger clone lies a single base off, so this may be a read error. The chain combines TRBV29-1 with TRBJ2-3; 10 bases fit TRBD2. With V trimmed by 0 bases and J by 8 bases, 8 bases remained unmatched. The CDR3 is 15 amino acids. Germline V gene data show CDR1 as SQVTM and CDR2 as ANQGSEA. In DNA, the CDR3 is TGCAGCGTTGAAGATCTAGCGGGGGCCGGAGGTACGCAGTATTTT. Translating it yields CSVEDLAGAGGTQYF.

In this sample, this clonotype turned up many times. The chain links TRBV12-3 or TRBV12-4 to TRBJ1-4; 8 nucleotides agree with TRBD1. The length of the CDR3 is 14 residues. Trimming at V came to 4 bases and at J to 6 bases, leaving 4 bases not matched to a gene. CDR3 sequence (DNA): TGTGCCAGCAGTTCAGGACAGGGCCATGAAAAACTGTTTTTT. Protein sequence: CASSSGQGHEKLFF.

This chain connects TRBV14 to TRBJ1-2; D is possibly TRBD1 (5 bases). CDR1 SGHDN and CDR2 FVKESK come from the germline V gene. The germline V and J ends were trimmed by 0 bases and 7 bases, with 9 bases remaining between them. The CDR3 contains 13 residues. The CDR3 loop reads CASSQDEGLGYTF. The DNA for the CDR3 is TGTGCCAGCAGCCAAGATGAGGGGCTTGGCTACACCTTC. Drawing the rest from reference TRBV14 and TRBJ1-2, the complete variable domain is EAGVTQFPSHSVIEKGQTVTLRCDPISGHDNLYWYRRVMGKEIKFLLHFVKESKQDESGMPNNRFLAERTGGTYSTLKVQPAELEDSGVYFCASSQDEGLGYTFGSGTRLTVV.

At least ten counts were recorded for this clonotype. This chain connects TRBV7-2 to TRBJ2-7; maybe TRBD2 (6 bases). The CDR3 runs 13 residues. Germline V gives CDR1 SGHTA, CDR2 FQGNSA. Trimming shortened V by 4 bases and J by 3 bases, and 10 bases separated the two germline ends. The CDR3 region has the DNA TGTGCCAGCAGCTCGGGACTTATCTACGAGCAGTACTTC. Protein sequence: CASSSGLIYEQYF. Filled out from reference TRBV7-2 and TRBJ2-7, the complete variable domain reads GAGVSQSPSNKVTEKGKDVELRCDPISGHTALYWYRQSLGQGLEFLIYFQGNSAPDKSGLPSDRFSAERTGGSVSTLTIQRTQQEDSAVYLCASSSGLIYEQYFGPGTRLTVT.

This rearrangement joins TRBV5-1 to TRBJ2-1, with TRBD2 identical over 9 bases. The CDR3 contains 18 residues. V shed 6 bases, J shed 7 bases, and the junction held 20 bases outside the gene matches. The germline V gene encodes CDR1 SGHRS and CDR2 YFSETQ. The CDR3 loop is CASTAPGVAGVNVNEQFF. Here the CDR3 DNA reads TGCGCCAGCACTGCCCCGGGCGTAGCGGGAGTAAACGTGAATGAGCAGTTCTTC.

The table lists this clonotype with a count of one. The chain combines TRBV2 with TRBJ1-1, with 7 bases that match TRBD1. V lost 11 bases and J lost 1; bases outside the gene matches: 7. CDR3 length equals 13 residues. The germline V gene encodes CDR1 SNHLY and CDR2 FYNNEI. This CDR3 is CASQGEGNTEAFF. The CDR3 region has the DNA TGTGCCTCCCAGGGGGAGGGGAACACTGAAGCTTTCTTT.

V usage is TRBV5-1 and J usage is TRBJ2-2; unclear D gene. The CDR3 runs 15 residues. CDR1 and CDR2 from the germline V gene are SGHRS and YFSETQ. Trimming took 2 bases from V and 6 from J, leaving 14 bases between them. CDR3 residues: CASSFAISKSGELFF. The CDR3 DNA reads TGCGCCAGCAGCTTCGCAATTAGCAAATCCGGGGAGCTGTTTTTT.

J is TRBJ1-2 and V is TRBV28; D call uncertain. CDR3 length equals 14 residues. With 1 base removed from V and 0 bases from J, the gap between germline ends came to 6 bases. Germline V gene data show CDR1 as MDHEN and CDR2 as SYDVKM. The CDR3 protein is CASSLLGTNYGYTF. CDR3 DNA: TGTGCCAGCAGTTTATTGGGCACTAACTATGGCTACACCTTC.

The rearrangement joins TRBV5-1 to TRBJ1-2; 9 bases map to TRBD1. J lost 7 bases, V lost 4 bases, and 11 bases had no gene match. The length of the CDR3 is 15 residues. Germline-derived CDR1 and CDR2 are SGHRS and YFSETQ. The CDR3 region has the DNA TGCGCCAGCAGCCCATCGACAGGGGGAGGACTTGGCTACACCTTC. It specifies CASSPSTGGGLGYTF.

V gene TRBV20-1 combines with J gene TRBJ2-7, with 8 nucleotides matching TRBD1. Germline CDR1 reads DFQATT; CDR2 reads SNEGSKA (reference sequence). This CDR3 contains 15 residues. V shed 1 base and J 1 base; nucleotides not matched to a gene: 6. CDR3 sequence (DNA): TGCAGTGCTAGAGTGCAGACAGGGGCTTCCTACGAGCAGTACTTC. Its translation: CSARVQTGASYEQYF.

This clonotype was counted ten times or more. This chain connects TRBV5-1 to TRBJ2-3, with a possible D match to TRBD2 (5 bases). The CDR3 sequence is 14 residues long. V shed 4 bases and J shed 1 base, with 10 bases lying between them. CDR1 and CDR2 from the germline V gene are SGHRS and YFSETQ. Here the CDR3 reads CASSVDLRTDTQYF. In DNA form, the CDR3 reads TGCGCCAGCAGCGTGGACTTACGCACAGATACGCAGTATTTT.

To note about this clonotype: The CDR3 ends on some other residue instead of the conserved phenylalanine or tryptophan, so this is likely a read error. The chain links TRBV7-9 to TRBJ1-2; D uncertain. This CDR3 contains 17 residues. CDR1 is SEHNR, CDR2 FQNEAQ, per germline (reference sequence). The germline V and J ends were trimmed by 0 bases and 2 bases, with 16 bases remaining between them. CDR3 sequence (DNA): TGTGCCAGCAGCTTAGCGCCCTGGAGAACCACAAACTATGGCTACACCTGC. Its protein is CASSLAPWRTTNYGYTC.

V is TRBV5-1 and J is TRBJ2-1; possibly TRBD2 for D (5 bases). There are 16 residues in the CDR3. V lost 1 base and J 0 bases, leaving 11 bases between the germline ends. Germline V gene lookup returns CDR1 SGHRS and CDR2 YFSETQ. CDR3 bases: TGCGCCAGCAGCTTGTTCTGGGAGAGCTCCTACAATGAGCAGTTCTTC. Protein product: CASSLFWESSYNEQFF. Together with reference TRBV5-1 and TRBJ2-1, the CDR3 gives the full variable domain: KAGVTQTPRYLIKTRGQQVTLSCSPISGHRSVSWYQQTPGQGLQFLFEYFSETQRNKGNFPGRFSGRQFSNSRSEMNVSTLELGDSALYLCASSLFWESSYNEQFFGPGTRLTVL.

A few counts support this clonotype. The rearrangement links TRBV20-1 to TRBJ2-7; D call uncertain. The CDR3 spans 13 residues. V was pared by 3 bases and J by 2 bases, with 11 bases between. Germline loops: CDR1 DFQATT, CDR2 SNEGSKA (reference sequence). DNA of the CDR3: TGCAGTGCTAGCCTTCCTCTAACCTACGAGCAGTACTTC. The encoded protein is CSASLPLTYEQYF.

Turning to this clonotype: An end of the junction does not agree with germline; a read error may underlie this. This sequence joins TRBV20-1 and TRBJ2-5; the D call may be TRBD1 or TRBD2 (6 bases each). CDR3 length: 12 residues. Germline lookup yields CDR1 DFQATT and CDR2 SNEGSKA (reference sequence). The CDR3 DNA sequence: TGCAGGGCTAGAGTAGGGGGGGAGACCCAGTACTTC. Translated: CRARVGGETQYF.

Many counts were recorded for this clonotype. This chain connects TRBV20-1 to TRBJ2-1, with TRBD2 identical over 10 bases. Looked up from germline, CDR1 is DFQATT and CDR2 is SNEGSKA (reference sequence). After removal of 5 bases from V and 3 bases from J, the junction contained 4 bases not matched to a gene. The CDR3 runs 14 residues. Here the CDR3 reads CSALIAGGYNEQFF. Here the CDR3 DNA reads TGCAGTGCTCTGATAGCGGGAGGCTACAATGAGCAGTTCTTC.

The genes are TRBV7-2 and TRBJ2-4, with 7 nucleotides matching TRBD2. The length of the CDR3 is 14 residues. Germline CDR1 reads SGHTA; CDR2 reads FQGNSA. The V segment lost 1 base and the J segment 9 bases; nucleotides outside the gene matches: 6. CDR3: CASSLGSSGGIQYF. As DNA, the CDR3 is TGTGCCAGCAGCTTAGGCTCTAGCGGCGGCATTCAGTACTTC.